This entry features one T cell receptor (beta chain) sequence. The data belong to a study of shared T cell receptors in the human thymus. V lost 0 bases, J lost 2 bases, and 10 bases stayed unmatched. The CDR3 length is 18 residues. Germline CDR1 MGHRA, CDR2 YSYEKL. The repertoire was sequenced with immunoSEQ multiplex PCR; TCRdb's copy has only in-frame clones and lacks some. The profile shows hundreds of thousands of clones, roughly 90% of them singletons. These sequences were also reported in another study, on human thymus T cells.

The material sequenced was thymocytes. V and J are TRBV4-1 and TRBJ2-3, with TRBD2 matching over 8 bases. The TCR sequence derives from a boy younger than two with a congenital heart defect. The CDR3 nucleotides read TGCGCCAGCAGCCAAGATAGGTCTAGCGGGCCCCACACAGATACGCAGTATTTT. It yields the protein CASSQDRSSGPHTDTQYF.